This TCR beta chain came from a study of tumor-infiltrating lymphocytes in localized non-small cell lung cancer. This clone was detected once. This CDR3 spans 15 amino acids. The trim removed 2 bases at V and 2 bases at J, leaving 6 bases unmatched. Germline values: CDR1 KGHSH, CDR2 LQKENI. Generated by immunoSEQ multiplex PCR, the TCRdb table keeps only in-frame clones and is missing some. The sample comprises about 12,000 clones, about four fifths of which are singletons, and about 12% rests with the top ten. Material: lung tumor tissue. This receptor was identified in a human donor with non-small cell lung cancer. The chain has TRBV18 and TRBJ2-7; 7 positions match TRBD2. This CDR3 reads CASSPGRGKTYEQYF. Here the CDR3 DNA reads TGTGCCAGCTCACCAGGGAGGGGAAAGACCTACGAGCAGTACTTC.